This is a list of T cell receptor beta chains from one sample in a study of T-cell reconstitution after alpha-beta-depleted transplantation in children. Via MiXCR, TCRdb re-called the PCR reads, giving one row per CDR3 protein. The profile covers about 1,000,000 distinct CDR3 sequences, with about 31% appearing a single time and roughly 30% taken by the ten largest. The sequencing here drew on PBMCs, mostly from graft donor cells, taken 360 days after TCRalphabeta/CD19-depleted stem cell transplant. These receptors originate from a boy in the first two years of life who had a stem cell transplant for SCID, so the T cells may come from the graft donor. CDR3s include the opening cysteine and the closing phenylalanine or tryptophan. A D gene is named only where the DNA matches it firmly. For some rows the clone size is stated as once, few or many, or as a class when expanded; others skip it.

cdr3_aa	cdr3_nt	clone_size	v_call	j_call	d_call
CASSPLGGGESTDTQYF	TGTGCCAGCTCACCATTGGGCGGGGGCGAAAGCACAGATACGCAGTATTTT	NA	TRBV18	TRBJ2-3	NA
CASSLYGGAGTRVYNEQFF	TGTGCCAGCAGTTTATATGGGGGCGCCGGGACTAGAGTTTACAATGAGCAGTTCTTC	NA	TRBV28	TRBJ2-1	TRBD2
CASSFPTGTEAFF	TGTGCCAGCAGTTTCCCCACGGGGACTGAAGCTTTCTTT	NA	TRBV12-3/TRBV12-4	TRBJ1-1	NA
CASSWRTENSPLHF	TGTGCCAGCAGTTGGAGGACAGAGAATTCACCCCTCCACTTT	NA	TRBV27	TRBJ1-6	NA
CASRSGGLSSPLHF	TGTGCCAGCAGGTCAGGGGGTCTGAGTTCACCCCTCCACTTT	NA	TRBV13	TRBJ1-6	TRBD1
CASSEARGRPETQYF	TGCGCCAGCAGTGAGGCACGTGGGCGGCCAGAGACCCAGTACTTC	NA	TRBV10-1	TRBJ2-5	NA
CASSYSATITDTQYF	TGTGCCAGCAGTTACTCCGCCACGATCACAGATACGCAGTATTTT	NA	TRBV6-2/TRBV6-3	TRBJ2-3	NA
CSVDRAEETQYF	TGCAGCGTGGACAGGGCGGAGGAGACCCAGTACTTC	few	TRBV29-1	TRBJ2-5	TRBD1
CASSLRVVPPISSGNTIYF	TGTGCCAGCAGCTTAAGGGTAGTTCCCCCGATATCCTCTGGAAACACCATATATTTT	few	TRBV11-2	TRBJ1-3	NA
CASSFGQGPNLYGYTF	TGTGCCAGCAGTTTTGGACAGGGGCCAAATCTATATGGCTACACCTTC	NA	TRBV13	TRBJ1-2	TRBD1
CASGASEPGNTIYF	TGTGCCAGCGGAGCCAGCGAACCTGGAAACACCATATATTTT	NA	TRBV12-3/TRBV12-4	TRBJ1-3	NA
CASGIIQGIGEQYF	TGTGCCAGCGGAATAATACAGGGGATCGGCGAGCAGTACTTC	few	TRBV13	TRBJ2-7	TRBD1
CASSSYKYQETQYF	TGTGCCAGCAGCTCCTACAAGTACCAAGAGACCCAGTACTTC	NA	TRBV28	TRBJ2-5	NA
CASSLVQLNTEAFF	TGCGCCAGCAGCTTGGTCCAGCTGAACACTGAAGCTTTCTTT	once	TRBV5-1	TRBJ1-1	NA
CASSRGLAGGDQYNEQFF	TGCGCCAGCAGCCGGGGACTAGCGGGGGGGGACCAATACAATGAGCAGTTCTTC	once	TRBV4-1	TRBJ2-1	TRBD2
CASSSSEQFF	TGTGCCAGCAGTAGCAGTGAGCAGTTCTTC	few	TRBV11-2	TRBJ2-1	NA
CASSTDPSKPSNQPQHF	TGTGCCAGCAGCACGGACCCTTCCAAGCCTAGCAATCAGCCCCAGCATTTT	few	TRBV7-8	TRBJ1-5	NA
CATGLAGGSPLAYNEQFF	TGTGCCACCGGACTAGCGGGGGGGTCTCCCCTGGCCTACAATGAGCAGTTCTTC	NA	TRBV6-2/TRBV6-3	TRBJ2-1	TRBD2